This T cell receptor (beta chain) was identified during a study of blood T cells in healthy people across ages. Study summary: About one barcoded beta molecule per two T cells came from capture by template switching. Findings of the study overall: Diversity was higher, and naive CD4+ cells more numerous, in long-lived donors than in aged donors.

Remarks on this clonotype: What it recognizes is unknown.

Combining a sample-barcoded 5' primer with a J-beta primer mix, a second PCR ran for about 7 to 11 cycles. TCRdb reprocessed the 5' RACE reads via MiXCR and lists one record per CDR3 protein. The repertoire consists of around 800,000 distinct CDR3 sequences, with about 42% occurring once and the leading ten covering roughly 19%. Total RNA was isolated from each sample in quantities of at least 6 micrograms. The V gene end was trimmed by 6 bases and the J gene end by 7 bases; junction bases not matched to a gene: 4. CDR1 and CDR2 (germline): DFQATT, SNEGSKA (reference sequence). The CDR3 has 12 amino acids.

V and J are TRBV20-1 and TRBJ2-1; 9 nucleotides match TRBD1. The sequence derives from a man between 60 and 70 years old in good health. Source material: blood. In nucleotides, the CDR3 is TGCAGTGCAGTACAGGGGGCGAATGAGCAGTTCTTC. Translating it yields CSAVQGANEQFF.